This is a list of T cell receptor beta chains from one sample in a study of blood T cell repertoires in COVID-19. Using immunoSEQ multiplex PCR, the repertoire was profiled, and TCRdb retains in-frame clones only, with some absent. This sample has about 200,000 clones, with about 87% found just once. Sequenced material: peripheral blood. These receptors were obtained from a man in his 60s who had recovered from COVID-19. Each CDR3 is given with its conserved first and last residue. D genes are given only for firm matches. Only some rows state a clone size, as once, few, many or a class for expanded clones.

j_call	clone_size	d_call	v_call	cdr3_aa	cdr3_nt
TRBJ1-2	few	NA	TRBV5-6	CASSPSRGTWGYTF	TGTGCCAGCAGCCCCTCACGGGGTACGTGGGGCTACACCTTC
TRBJ1-2	NA	NA	TRBV4-3	CASSQVLQGTYGYTF	TGCGCCAGCAGCCAAGTATTGCAGGGAACCTATGGCTACACCTTC
TRBJ1-2	NA	NA	TRBV5-1	CASSESLVVGGLVYGYTF	TGCGCCAGCAGCGAGTCGCTGGTGGTAGGAGGATTGGTCTATGGCTACACCTTC
TRBJ2-7	NA	TRBD1	TRBV27	CASASDRTYEQYF	TGTGCCAGCGCGTCGGACAGGACCTACGAGCAGTACTTC
TRBJ2-1	NA	TRBD1	TRBV7-9	CASSNRDRVNEQFF	TGTGCCAGCAGCAACCGGGACAGGGTGAATGAGCAGTTCTTC
TRBJ1-6	NA	NA	TRBV30	CAYYRAGSPLHF	TGTGCCTACTACAGGGCCGGTTCACCCCTCCACTTT
TRBJ2-1	NA	TRBD2	TRBV2	CASSEEGLANNEQFF	TGTGCCAGCAGTGAAGAGGGACTAGCAAACAATGAGCAGTTCTTC
TRBJ1-1	NA	NA	TRBV10-3	CAISESAGGSTEAFF	TGTGCCATCAGTGAGTCGGCGGGGGGTTCTACTGAAGCTTTCTTT
TRBJ2-5	NA	NA	TRBV7-6	CASSLAWRGQETQYF	TGTGCCAGCAGCTTAGCCTGGCGGGGCCAAGAGACCCAGTACTTC
TRBJ1-3	once	NA	TRBV28	CASRPQGSGNTIYF	TGTGCCAGCAGACCCCAGGGCTCTGGAAACACCATATATTTT
TRBJ2-3	NA	TRBD2	TRBV6-2/TRBV6-3	CASTPSGRPDTQYF	TGTGCCAGCACCCCAAGCGGGAGGCCAGATACGCAGTATTTT
TRBJ1-2	NA	TRBD1	TRBV19	CASDPGQGPFVRGYTF	TGTGCCAGTGACCCCGGACAGGGTCCCTTCGTACGGGGCTACACCTTC
TRBJ2-1	NA	TRBD2	TRBV7-9	CASSLRVAGKNNEQFF	TGTGCCAGCAGCTTAAGGGTAGCGGGGAAAAACAATGAGCAGTTCTTC
TRBJ1-6	NA	NA	TRBV19	CASSFLGDSPLHF	TGTGCCAGTAGTTTCCTGGGCGATTCACCCCTCCACTTT
TRBJ2-1	NA	NA	TRBV14	CASSQGHIRNNEQFF	TGTGCCAGCAGCCAGGGACACATAAGAAACAATGAGCAGTTCTTC
TRBJ1-4	NA	TRBD1	TRBV27	CASSSLTGLTTNEKLFF	TGTGCCAGCAGTTCCTTGACAGGGCTGACTACTAATGAAAAACTGTTTTTT
TRBJ1-5	NA	NA	TRBV5-8	CASSLGTVGSLRPQHF	TGTGCCAGCAGCTTGGGGACAGTAGGCTCGCTGCGGCCCCAGCATTTT
TRBJ2-2	NA	NA	TRBV18	CASSPLSAIGELFF	TGTGCCAGCTCACCACTTAGCGCCATCGGGGAGCTGTTTTTT
TRBJ1-4	NA	NA	TRBV6-2/TRBV6-3	CASSYPEEKLFF	TGTGCCAGCAGTTACCCTGAGGAAAAACTGTTTTTT
TRBJ1-4	NA	NA	TRBV6-1	CASSDRANEKLFF	TGTGCCAGCAGTGACAGGGCGAATGAAAAACTGTTTTTT
TRBJ2-7	NA	TRBD2	TRBV11-2	CASSLEPSGRPAYEQYF	TGTGCCAGCAGCTTAGAGCCTAGCGGGAGGCCCGCTTACGAGCAGTACTTC
TRBJ2-1	NA	NA	TRBV7-3	CASSLTGGPRNEQFF	TGTGCCAGCAGCTTAACGGGGGGGCCTCGCAATGAGCAGTTCTTC
TRBJ2-7	NA	NA	TRBV30	CAWSQSYEQYF	TGTGCCTGGAGTCAATCCTACGAGCAGTACTTC
TRBJ2-1	NA	TRBD2	TRBV9	CASSEYLGLAGAVEQFF	TGTGCCAGCAGCGAGTATTTGGGACTAGCGGGCGCCGTGGAGCAGTTCTTC
TRBJ2-2	NA	TRBD1	TRBV5-1	CASSLFQGDTGELFF	TGCGCCAGCAGCTTGTTTCAGGGGGACACCGGGGAGCTGTTTTTT
TRBJ2-1	NA	TRBD2	TRBV19	CASSPQKASGSRIRGNEQFF	TGTGCCAGTAGTCCCCAGAAGGCCAGCGGGAGTCGAATCCGTGGAAATGAGCAGTTCTTC
TRBJ2-3	NA	TRBD2	TRBV28	CASSLGTTPTDTQYF	TGTGCCAGCAGTTTAGGGACTACCCCCACAGATACGCAGTATTTT
TRBJ2-1	NA	TRBD2	TRBV28	CASVLAGSYNEQFF	TGTGCCAGCGTTCTAGCGGGCTCCTACAATGAGCAGTTCTTC
TRBJ1-5	once	TRBD1	TRBV3-1/TRBV3-2	CASSQSPQQGAGNQPQHF	TGTGCCAGCAGCCAAAGCCCCCAACAGGGGGCGGGCAATCAGCCCCAGCATTTT
TRBJ2-4	NA	NA	TRBV6-5	CASRRQGLKNIQYF	TGTGCCAGCCGGAGACAGGGACTCAAAAACATTCAGTACTTC
TRBJ2-7	NA	TRBD2	TRBV9	CASSVGGTSVDEQYF	TGTGCCAGCAGTGTCGGAGGGACTAGCGTCGACGAGCAGTACTTC
TRBJ2-7	NA	NA	TRBV28	CASSPTGLSYEQYF	TGTGCCAGCAGCCCCACCGGTCTCTCCTACGAGCAGTACTTC
TRBJ1-6	NA	NA	TRBV14	CASSHARVGSPLHF	TGTGCCAGCAGCCACGCGAGGGTAGGGTCACCCCTCCACTTT
TRBJ2-1	NA	NA	TRBV7-6	CASSLVQRDNYNEQFF	TGTGCCAGCAGCTTAGTTCAACGGGACAATTACAATGAGCAGTTCTTC
TRBJ2-1	NA	TRBD2	TRBV27	CASSPSGVAGAVEQFF	TGTGCCAGCAGCCCCTCGGGGGTAGCGGGCGCGGTAGAGCAGTTCTTC
TRBJ1-2	NA	TRBD1	TRBV10-3	CAFSLQGNYGYTF	TGTGCCTTCAGCTTACAGGGGAACTATGGCTACACCTTC
TRBJ1-1	NA	NA	TRBV20-1	CSASGARNTEAFF	TGCAGTGCTAGTGGCGCGAGGAACACTGAAGCTTTCTTT
TRBJ1-2	NA	NA	TRBV5-1	CASSLGRAEGYTF	TGCGCCAGCAGCCTGGGTAGAGCTGAAGGCTACACCTTC
TRBJ1-2	NA	TRBD1	TRBV7-2	CASSRPGQRLYTF	TGTGCCAGCAGCCGCCCGGGACAGAGGCTCTACACCTTC
TRBJ1-6	once	NA	TRBV28	CASSPPGQGRSPLHF	TGTGCCAGCAGCCCTCCGGGGCAGGGGCGGTCACCCCTCCACTTT